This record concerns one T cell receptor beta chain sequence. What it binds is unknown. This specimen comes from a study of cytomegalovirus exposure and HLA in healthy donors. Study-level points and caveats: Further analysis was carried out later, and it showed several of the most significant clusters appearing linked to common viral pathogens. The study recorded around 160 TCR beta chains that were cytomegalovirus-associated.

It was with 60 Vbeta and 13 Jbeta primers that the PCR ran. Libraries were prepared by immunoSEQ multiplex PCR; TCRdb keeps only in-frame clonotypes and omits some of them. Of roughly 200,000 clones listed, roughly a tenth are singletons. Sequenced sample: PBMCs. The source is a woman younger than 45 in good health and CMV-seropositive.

In DNA, the CDR3 is TGTGCCAGCACAGACCAAGAGACCCAGTACTTC. Amino acid sequence: CASTDQETQYF. This sequence joins TRBV2 and TRBJ2-5, with unresolved D. The CDR3 length is 11 residues. Trimming removed 7 bases at V and 0 bases at J, with 3 bases between. In germline, CDR1 is SNHLY, CDR2 FYNNEI.